Each of the 8 T cell receptor beta chains below was sequenced from the same sample in a study of beta chain features in type 1 diabetes. Broader study findings: All four CD4+ subsets from Type 1 diabetes patients carried moderately but significantly shorter TCRB CDR3s.

Their antigen targets remain unknown. Sequencing targeted expressed TCRB transcripts, as all isolated RNA had been reverse transcribed. Assay: immunoSEQ multiplex PCR; the TCRdb copy retains only in-frame clones and omits some. The profile shows about 230,000 clones, under 20% of them singletons. Sequenced sample: naive CD4+ T cells from blood. These TCRs come from a man aged 30 to 45 with type 1 diabetes.

V gene TRBV5-6 combines with J gene TRBJ2-6; D may correspond to TRBD1 or TRBD2 (5 bases each). V was trimmed by 2 bases and J by 2 bases, leaving 8 bases between them. Germline V gene lookup returns CDR1 SGHDT and CDR2 YYEEEE. The CDR3 consists of 15 residues. The CDR3 bases are TGTGCCAGCAGCTTAAGGGGAGCTGGGGCCAACGTCCTGACTTTC. This encodes CASSLRGAGANVLTF.

This rearrangement joins TRBV4-2 to TRBJ2-3; D uncertain. CDR1 is LGHNA and CDR2 is YNFKEQ in the germline V gene. With 0 bases removed from V and 5 bases from J, the gap between germline ends came to 6 bases. This CDR3 has 13 amino acids. Here the CDR3 reads CASSQEGKDTQYF. The CDR3 nucleotides read TGTGCCAGCAGCCAAGAGGGGAAAGATACGCAGTATTTT.

A few counts support this clone. This chain links TRBV29-1 with TRBJ1-1; D not resolved. V was shortened by 7 bases and J by 0 bases, with 12 bases between the two germline ends. Germline V gives CDR1 SQVTM, CDR2 ANQGSEA. The CDR3 runs to 13 residues. CDR3 DNA: TGCAGCGCAGGAGGCAGGATGAACACTGAAGCTTTCTTT. Encoded protein: CSAGGRMNTEAFF.

This clone was counted only a few times. The chain links TRBV30 to TRBJ2-1, with TRBD2 as a possible D gene (5 bases). In germline, CDR1 is GTSNPN, CDR2 SVGIG (reference sequence). This CDR3 is 14 amino acids long. V was trimmed by 3 bases and J by 5 bases, leaving 14 bases between them. This chain's CDR3 is CAWSHPGKHNEQFF. The CDR3 DNA reads TGTGCCTGGAGCCATCCGGGGAAACACAATGAGCAGTTCTTC.

This clone was seen a few times. This chain links TRBV29-1 with TRBJ1-3, with D maybe TRBD1 (5 bases). V was shortened by 7 bases and J by 0 bases, with 16 bases between the two germline ends. CDR1 and CDR2 from the germline V gene are SQVTM and ANQGSEA. This CDR3 contains 15 residues. The chain's CDR3 is CSGLEWGSSGNTIYF. The CDR3 DNA sequence: TGCAGCGGTCTCGAGTGGGGCAGCTCTGGAAACACCATATATTTT.

This clone occurred a few times. The chain combines TRBV4-1 with TRBJ2-5; TRBD1 matches at 8 bases. Unmatched junction bases numbered 10, after V lost 1 base and J lost 6 bases. The CDR3 consists of 16 residues. The V gene's germline CDR1 is MGHRA and CDR2 YSYEKL. The CDR3 DNA reads as TGCGCCAGCAGCCAAGGACAGGGGCCCATAATACAGACCCAGTACTTC. Its translation is CASSQGQGPIIQTQYF.

The chain combines TRBV5-1 with TRBJ2-2; TRBD2 might be the D (6 bases). The CDR3 spans 16 residues. With 1 base removed from V and 1 base from J, the gap between germline ends came to 11 bases. In germline, CDR1 is SGHRS, CDR2 YFSETQ. DNA of the CDR3: TGCGCCAGCAGCTTGATCCTTAGCGGGAACACCGGGGAGCTGTTTTTT. The encoded protein is CASSLILSGNTGELFF.

This clone was found once. This sequence joins TRBV27 and TRBJ2-7; 7 positions agree with TRBD2. The length of the CDR3 is 15 residues. Trimming took 2 bases from V and 3 from J; bases not matched to a gene: 7. The germline V gene encodes CDR1 MNHEY and CDR2 SMNVEV (reference sequence). The CDR3 loop is CASSLEGLPYYEQYF. The CDR3 coding sequence is TGTGCCAGCAGTTTAGAGGGACTACCCTACTACGAGCAGTACTTC.